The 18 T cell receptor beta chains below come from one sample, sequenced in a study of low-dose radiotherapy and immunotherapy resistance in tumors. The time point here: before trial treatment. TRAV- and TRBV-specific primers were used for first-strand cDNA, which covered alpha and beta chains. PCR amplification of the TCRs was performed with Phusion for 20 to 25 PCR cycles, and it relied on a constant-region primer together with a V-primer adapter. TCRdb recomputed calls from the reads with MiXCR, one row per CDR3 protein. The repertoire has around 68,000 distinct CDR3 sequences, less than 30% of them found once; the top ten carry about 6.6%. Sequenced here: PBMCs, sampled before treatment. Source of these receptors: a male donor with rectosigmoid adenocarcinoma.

CDR3 region: CASSFGQELGYTF. CDR3 DNA sequence: TGTGCCAGCAGTTTCGGACAGGAGCTTGGCTACACCTTC. The chain carries TRBV6-6 and TRBJ1-2; TRBD1 aligns across 7 bases. This CDR3 has 13 residues. V gave up 4 bases and J gave up 7 bases; unmatched junction bases: 6. Germline CDR1 and CDR2: MNHNY and SVGAGI (reference sequence).

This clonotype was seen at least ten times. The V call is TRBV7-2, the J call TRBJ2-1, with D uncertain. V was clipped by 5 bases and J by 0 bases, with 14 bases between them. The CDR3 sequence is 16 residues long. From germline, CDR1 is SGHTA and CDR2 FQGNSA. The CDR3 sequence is CASSRERRSSYNEQFF. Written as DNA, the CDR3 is TGTGCCAGCAGCCGAGAGAGGCGCAGCTCCTACAATGAGCAGTTCTTC. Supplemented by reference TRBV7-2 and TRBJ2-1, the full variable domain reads GAGVSQSPSNKVTEKGKDVELRCDPISGHTALYWYRQSLGQGLEFLIYFQGNSAPDKSGLPSDRFSAERTGGSVSTLTIQRTQQEDSAVYLCASSRERRSSYNEQFFGPGTRLTVL.

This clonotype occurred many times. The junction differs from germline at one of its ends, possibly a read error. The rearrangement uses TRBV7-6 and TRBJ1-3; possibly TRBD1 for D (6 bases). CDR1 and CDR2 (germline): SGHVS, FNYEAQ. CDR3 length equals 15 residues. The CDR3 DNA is TGTGCCAGCAGCGAGTTCAGAGGACAGCCCTACGGAACCTTTTTT. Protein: CASSEFRGQPYGTFF. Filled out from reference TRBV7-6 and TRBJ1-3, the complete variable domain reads GAGVSQSPRYKVTKRGQDVALRCDPISGHVSLYWYRQALGQGPEFLTYFNYEAQQDKSGLPNDRFSAERPEGSISTLTIQRTEQRDSAMYRCASSEFRGQPYGTFFGEGSWLTVV.

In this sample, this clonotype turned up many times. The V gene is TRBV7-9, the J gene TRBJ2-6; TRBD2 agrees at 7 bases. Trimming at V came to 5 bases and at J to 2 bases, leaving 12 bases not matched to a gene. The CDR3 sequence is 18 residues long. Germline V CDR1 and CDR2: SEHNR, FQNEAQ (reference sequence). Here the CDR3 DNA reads TGTGCCAGCAGCCTCCTTGTTGGGGGGGTTACTGGGGCCAACGTCCTGACTTTC. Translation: CASSLLVGGVTGANVLTF.

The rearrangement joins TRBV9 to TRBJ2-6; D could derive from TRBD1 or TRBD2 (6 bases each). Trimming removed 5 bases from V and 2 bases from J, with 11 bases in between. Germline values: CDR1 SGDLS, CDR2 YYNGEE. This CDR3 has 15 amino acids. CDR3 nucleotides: TGTGCCAGCAGAGAGGGGGGCCCTGGGGCCAACGTCCTGACTTTC. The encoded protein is CASREGGPGANVLTF.

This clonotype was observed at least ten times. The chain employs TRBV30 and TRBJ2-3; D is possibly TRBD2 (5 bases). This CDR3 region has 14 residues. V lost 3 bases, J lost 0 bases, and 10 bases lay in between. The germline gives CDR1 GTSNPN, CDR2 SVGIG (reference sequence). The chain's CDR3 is CAWRAAGSTDTQYF. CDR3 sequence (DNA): TGTGCCTGGAGAGCGGCCGGGAGCACAGATACGCAGTATTTT.

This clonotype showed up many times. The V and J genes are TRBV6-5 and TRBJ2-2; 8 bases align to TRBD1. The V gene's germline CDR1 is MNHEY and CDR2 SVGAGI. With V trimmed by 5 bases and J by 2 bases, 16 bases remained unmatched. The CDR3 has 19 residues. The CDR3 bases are TGTGCCAGCAGTACCTCCCTCGGACAGGGCGGAAAAAACACCGGGGAGCTGTTTTTT. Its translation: CASSTSLGQGGKNTGELFF.

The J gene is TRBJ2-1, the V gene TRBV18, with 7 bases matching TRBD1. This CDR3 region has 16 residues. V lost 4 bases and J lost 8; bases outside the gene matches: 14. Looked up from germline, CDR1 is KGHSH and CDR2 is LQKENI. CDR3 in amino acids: CASSRTSTGAGHEQFF. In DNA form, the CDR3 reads TGTGCCAGCTCACGAACCAGTACAGGGGCCGGCCATGAGCAGTTCTTC.

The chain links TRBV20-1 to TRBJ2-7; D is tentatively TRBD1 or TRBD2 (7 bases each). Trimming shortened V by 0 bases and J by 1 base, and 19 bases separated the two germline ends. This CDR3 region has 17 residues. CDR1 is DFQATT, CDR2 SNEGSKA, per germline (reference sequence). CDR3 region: CSARDPGEGARSYEQYF. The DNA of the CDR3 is TGCAGTGCTAGAGATCCGGGGGAGGGGGCGCGGTCCTACGAGCAGTACTTC.

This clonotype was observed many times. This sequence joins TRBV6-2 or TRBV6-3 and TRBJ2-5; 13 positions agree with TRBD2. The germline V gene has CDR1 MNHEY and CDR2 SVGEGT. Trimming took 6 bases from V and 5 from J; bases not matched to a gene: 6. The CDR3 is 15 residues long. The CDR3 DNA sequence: TGTGCCAGCAGCCAGGGACTAGCGGGAACGGAGACCCAGTACTTC. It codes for CASSQGLAGTETQYF.

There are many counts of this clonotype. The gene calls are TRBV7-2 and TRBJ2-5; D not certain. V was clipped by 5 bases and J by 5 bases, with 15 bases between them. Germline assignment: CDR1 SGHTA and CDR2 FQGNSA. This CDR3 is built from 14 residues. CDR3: CASSQGNPRETQYF. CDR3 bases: TGTGCCAGCAGCCAAGGTAACCCCAGGGAGACCCAGTACTTC.

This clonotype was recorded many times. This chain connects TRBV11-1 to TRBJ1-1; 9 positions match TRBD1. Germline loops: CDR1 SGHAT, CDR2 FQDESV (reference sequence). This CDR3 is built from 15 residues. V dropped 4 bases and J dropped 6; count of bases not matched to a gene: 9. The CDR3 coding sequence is TGTGCCAGCAGCTATACCGGGACAGGGCTCCCTGAAGCTTTCTTT. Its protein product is CASSYTGTGLPEAFF.

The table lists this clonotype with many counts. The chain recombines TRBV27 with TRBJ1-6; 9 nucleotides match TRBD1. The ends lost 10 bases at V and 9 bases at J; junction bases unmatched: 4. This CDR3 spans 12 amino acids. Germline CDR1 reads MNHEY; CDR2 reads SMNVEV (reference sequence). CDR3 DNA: TGTGCCACCAGGGACAGGGCTTCACCCCTCCACTTT. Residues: CATRDRASPLHF.

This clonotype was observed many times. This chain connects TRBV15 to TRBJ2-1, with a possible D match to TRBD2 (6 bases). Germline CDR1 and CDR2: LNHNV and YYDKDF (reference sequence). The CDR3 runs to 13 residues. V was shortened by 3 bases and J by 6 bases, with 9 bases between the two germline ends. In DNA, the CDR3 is TGTGCCACCAGCAGGCGGGACTCCAATGAGCAGTTCTTC. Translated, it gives CATSRRDSNEQFF.

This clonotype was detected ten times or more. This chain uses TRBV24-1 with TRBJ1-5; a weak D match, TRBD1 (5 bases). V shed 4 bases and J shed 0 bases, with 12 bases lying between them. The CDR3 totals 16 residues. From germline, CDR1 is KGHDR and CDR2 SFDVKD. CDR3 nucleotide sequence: TGTGCCACCAGTGACCCCGGGACGGATAGCAATCAGCCCCAGCATTTT. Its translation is CATSDPGTDSNQPQHF.

CDR3 region: CASEMGGGEQFF. Written as DNA, the CDR3 is TGTGCCAGCGAAATGGGGGGCGGTGAGCAGTTCTTC. The chain joins TRBV9 to TRBJ2-1, with D tentatively TRBD1 or TRBD2 (6 bases each). The CDR3 has 12 residues. From germline, CDR1 is SGDLS and CDR2 YYNGEE. V gave up 7 bases and J gave up 9 bases, with 14 bases separating them.

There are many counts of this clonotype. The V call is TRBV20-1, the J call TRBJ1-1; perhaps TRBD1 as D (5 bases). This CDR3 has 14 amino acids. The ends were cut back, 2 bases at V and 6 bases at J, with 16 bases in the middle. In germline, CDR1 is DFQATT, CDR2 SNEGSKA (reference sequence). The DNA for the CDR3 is TGCAGTGCTAGATCTCCATGGGGGGGACCTGAAGCTTTCTTT. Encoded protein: CSARSPWGGPEAFF.

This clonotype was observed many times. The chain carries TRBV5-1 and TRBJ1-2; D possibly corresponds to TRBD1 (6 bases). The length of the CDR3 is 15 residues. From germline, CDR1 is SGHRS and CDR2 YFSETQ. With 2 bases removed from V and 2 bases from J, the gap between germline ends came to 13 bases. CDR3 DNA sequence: TGCGCCAGCAGCTTATCCGGGACATCCAACTATGGCTACACCTTC. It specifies CASSLSGTSNYGYTF.